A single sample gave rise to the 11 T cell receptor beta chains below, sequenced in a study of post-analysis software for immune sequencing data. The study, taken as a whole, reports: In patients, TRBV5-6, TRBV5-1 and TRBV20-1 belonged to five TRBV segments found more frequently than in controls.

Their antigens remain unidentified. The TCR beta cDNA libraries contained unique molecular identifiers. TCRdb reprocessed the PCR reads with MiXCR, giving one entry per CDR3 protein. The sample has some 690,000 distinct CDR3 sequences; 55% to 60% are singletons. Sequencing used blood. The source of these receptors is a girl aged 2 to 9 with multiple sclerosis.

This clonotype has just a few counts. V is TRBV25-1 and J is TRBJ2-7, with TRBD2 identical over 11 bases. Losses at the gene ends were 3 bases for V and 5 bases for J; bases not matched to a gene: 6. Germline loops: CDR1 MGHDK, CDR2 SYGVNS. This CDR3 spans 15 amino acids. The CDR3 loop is CASSDVGTSGHEQYF. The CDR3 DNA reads TGTGCCAGCAGTGATGTGGGGACTAGCGGTCACGAGCAGTACTTC.

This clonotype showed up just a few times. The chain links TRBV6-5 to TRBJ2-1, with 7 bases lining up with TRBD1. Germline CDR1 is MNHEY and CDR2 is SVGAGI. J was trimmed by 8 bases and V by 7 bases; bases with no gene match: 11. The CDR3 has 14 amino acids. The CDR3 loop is CASNSRQGRHEQFF. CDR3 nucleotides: TGTGCCAGCAACAGTAGACAGGGAAGACATGAGCAGTTCTTC.

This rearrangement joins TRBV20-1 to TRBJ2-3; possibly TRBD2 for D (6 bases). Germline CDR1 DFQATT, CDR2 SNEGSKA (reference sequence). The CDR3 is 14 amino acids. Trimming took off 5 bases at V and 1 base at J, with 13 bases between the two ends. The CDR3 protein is CSALYQRGTDTQYF. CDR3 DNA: TGCAGTGCTCTTTACCAGCGGGGCACAGATACGCAGTATTTT.

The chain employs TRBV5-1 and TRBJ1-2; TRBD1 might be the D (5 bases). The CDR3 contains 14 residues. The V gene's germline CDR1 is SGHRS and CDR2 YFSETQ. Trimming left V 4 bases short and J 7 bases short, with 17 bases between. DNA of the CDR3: TGCGCCAGCAGCCCGGGACCGCGACACCCTGGCTACACCTTC. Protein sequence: CASSPGPRHPGYTF.

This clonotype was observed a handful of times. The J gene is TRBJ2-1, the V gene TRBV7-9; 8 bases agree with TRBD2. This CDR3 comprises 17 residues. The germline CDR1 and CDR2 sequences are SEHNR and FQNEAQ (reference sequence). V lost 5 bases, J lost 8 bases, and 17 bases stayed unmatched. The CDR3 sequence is CASSRDFAGGWIDEQFF. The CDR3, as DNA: TGTGCCAGCAGCCGGGATTTTGCGGGAGGATGGATAGATGAGCAGTTCTTC. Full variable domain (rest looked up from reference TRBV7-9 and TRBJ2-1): DTGVSQNPRHKITKRGQNVTFRCDPISEHNRLYWYRQTLGQGPEFLTYFQNEAQLEKSRLLSDRFSAERPKGSFSTLEIQRTEQGDSAMYLCASSRDFAGGWIDEQFFGPGTRLTVL.

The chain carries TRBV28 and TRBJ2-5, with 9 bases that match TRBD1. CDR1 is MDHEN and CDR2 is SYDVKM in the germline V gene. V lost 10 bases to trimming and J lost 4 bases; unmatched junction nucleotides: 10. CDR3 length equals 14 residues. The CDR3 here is CATLLQGAGETQYF. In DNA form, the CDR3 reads TGTGCCACCCTCTTACAGGGGGCTGGAGAGACCCAGTACTTC. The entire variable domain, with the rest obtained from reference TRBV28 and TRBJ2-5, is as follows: DVKVTQSSRYLVKRTGEKVFLECVQDMDHENMFWYRQDPGLGLRLIYFSYDVKMKEKGDIPEGYSVSREKKERFSLILESASTNQTSMYLCATLLQGAGETQYFGPGTRLLVL.

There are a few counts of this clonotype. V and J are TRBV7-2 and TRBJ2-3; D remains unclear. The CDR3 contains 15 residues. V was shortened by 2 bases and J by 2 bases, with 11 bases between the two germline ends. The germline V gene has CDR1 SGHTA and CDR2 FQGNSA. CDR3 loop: CASSLLSDNTDTQYF. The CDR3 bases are TGTGCCAGCAGCTTATTATCAGATAACACAGATACGCAGTATTTT.

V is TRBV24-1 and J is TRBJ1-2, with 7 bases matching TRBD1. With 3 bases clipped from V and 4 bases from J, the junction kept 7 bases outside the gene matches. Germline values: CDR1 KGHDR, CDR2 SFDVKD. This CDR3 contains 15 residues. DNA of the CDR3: TGTGCCACCAGTGATCCCAGGGGGAGAACCTATGGCTACACCTTC. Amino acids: CATSDPRGRTYGYTF.

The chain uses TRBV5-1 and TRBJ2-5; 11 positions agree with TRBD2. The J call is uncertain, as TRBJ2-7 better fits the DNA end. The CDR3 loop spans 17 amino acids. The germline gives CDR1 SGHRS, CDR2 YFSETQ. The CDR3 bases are TGCGCCAGCAGCCTGTTGACTAGCGGGATGACTACCTACGAGCAGTACTTC. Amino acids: CASSLLTSGMTTYEQYF.

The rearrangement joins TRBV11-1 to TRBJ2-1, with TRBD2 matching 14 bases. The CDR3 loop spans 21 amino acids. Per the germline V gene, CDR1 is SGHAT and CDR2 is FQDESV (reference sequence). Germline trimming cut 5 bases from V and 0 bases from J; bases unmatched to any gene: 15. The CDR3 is CASSVPRRTSGGSSSYNEQFF. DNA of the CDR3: TGTGCCAGCAGCGTCCCCCGCCGGACTAGCGGGGGGTCGAGCTCCTACAATGAGCAGTTCTTC.

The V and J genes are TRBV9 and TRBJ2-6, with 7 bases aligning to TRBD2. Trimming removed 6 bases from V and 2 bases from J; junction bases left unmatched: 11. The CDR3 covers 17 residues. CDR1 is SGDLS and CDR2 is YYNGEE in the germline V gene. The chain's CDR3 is CASKIGEGLAGANVLTF. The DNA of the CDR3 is TGTGCCAGCAAAATTGGGGAGGGTCTGGCTGGGGCCAACGTCCTGACTTTC. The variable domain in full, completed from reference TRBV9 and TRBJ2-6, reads DSGVTQTPKHLITATGQRVTLRCSPRSGDLSVYWYQQSLDQGLQFLIQYYNGEERAKGNILERFSAQQFPDLHSELNLSSLELGDSALYFCASKIGEGLAGANVLTFGAGSRLTVL.